The clone carrying this TCR beta chain was detected only once. The data stem from a study of OX40 agonist ivuxolimab in advanced cancers. Libraries were prepared by immunoSEQ multiplex PCR; TCRdb keeps only in-frame clonotypes and omits some of them. The sample lists fewer than 85,000 clones, about 86% seen once, with around 0.75% in the top ten. The ends lost 5 bases at V and 9 bases at J; junction bases unmatched: 11. CDR3 length: 16 amino acids. The V gene's germline CDR1 is SGHTA and CDR2 FQGNSA. The chain combines TRBV7-2 with TRBJ1-6; 9 bases align to TRBD1. This sequence was found in an adult with an advanced solid tumor such as melanoma, head and neck, liver or kidney cancer. The specimen was CD4+ or CD8+ T cells sorted from blood, collected in a trial of the OX40 agonist ivuxolimab. The CDR3 bases are TGTGCCAGCAGCCCCCGGACAGGGGTTATAGGTTCACCCCTCCACTTT. Translation: CASSPRTGVIGSPLHF.